This is a list of T cell receptor beta chains from one sample in a study of CD8 T cells in Susac syndrome. TCRdb independently ran MiXCR on the immunoSEQ multiplex PCR reads; one entry per CDR3 protein. The sample lists some 120,000 distinct CDR3 sequences; about 95% were seen once. Sample: CD4+ T cells from PBMCs. Receptors originate from a human donor in good health. The CDR3 runs from the conserved cysteine through the conserved F or W. A D gene is named only where the DNA matches it firmly. Clone size is given for some rows only: seen once, a few or many times, or a class if the clone is expanded.

D	V	J	size	DNA	CDR3
.	TRBV7-6	TRBJ2-3	.	TGTGCCAGCAGCTTAGGGGCCCGGGTAGGGGGCACAGATACGCAGTATTTT	CASSLGARVGGTDTQYF
.	TRBV6-5	TRBJ1-2	.	TGTGCCAGCAGCCCAATCGGGTCCAGTTATGGCTACACCTTC	CASSPIGSSYGYTF
.	TRBV10-2	TRBJ2-7	.	TGCGCCAGCAGTACTAACCCCACCTACGAGCAGTACTTC	CASSTNPTYEQYF
.	TRBV2	TRBJ2-1	.	TGTGCCAGCACGTCTCTCCGGGGCAATGAGCAGTTCTTC	CASTSLRGNEQFF
.	TRBV6-2/TRBV6-3	TRBJ2-5	.	TGTGCCAGCAGTTCAGCGGAAGAGACCCAGTACTTC	CASSSAEETQYF
.	TRBV5-1	TRBJ1-1	once	TGCGCCAGCAGCTGGACAGTTAAGAACACTGAAGCTTTCTTT	CASSWTVKNTEAFF
TRBD2	TRBV5-1	TRBJ2-1	.	TGCGCCAGCAGCTTGACAGTACTAGCGGGAGATGAGCAGTTCTTC	CASSLTVLAGDEQFF
.	TRBV3-1	TRBJ2-2	.	TGTGCCAGCAGACTAGTTCAGGGTCACACCGGGGAGCTGTTTTTT	CASRLVQGHTGELFF
TRBD2	TRBV27	TRBJ2-1	.	TGTGCCAGCAGACCGGGCGGGAGGGTTTCGCTTGAGCAGTTCTTC	CASRPGGRVSLEQFF
.	TRBV24-1	TRBJ2-7	.	TGTGCCACCAGCGCTTTTGGGGTTCAGTACTTC	CATSAFGVQYF
.	TRBV19	TRBJ2-1	.	TGTGCCAGTAGCAGAGTCCTGAATGAGCAGTTCTTC	CASSRVLNEQFF
TRBD1	TRBV6-5	TRBJ2-7	.	TGTGCCAGCAGTTACAGGTTAGGACAGGGGGCCCACGAGCAGTACTTC	CASSYRLGQGAHEQYF
.	TRBV5-6	TRBJ2-1	.	TGTGCCAGCAGCTATAGGACAGTTTCCAATGAGCAGTTCTTC	CASSYRTVSNEQFF
.	TRBV25-1	TRBJ2-4	.	TGTGCCAGCAGTGAATCGGGTAGGGGTAACATTCAGTACTTC	CASSESGRGNIQYF
TRBD2	TRBV3-1	TRBJ2-1	once	TGTGCCAGCAGCCAAAGCTCCGCGACTAGCGGGAGAAGTAAAAATGAGCAGTTCTTC	CASSQSSATSGRSKNEQFF
TRBD1	TRBV2	TRBJ2-1	.	TGTGCCAGCAGTTGGGACAGGCGGAATGAGCAGTTCTTC	CASSWDRRNEQFF
.	TRBV2	TRBJ1-3	.	TGTGCCAGCAAGGGACATAGCTCTGGAAACACCATATATTTT	CASKGHSSGNTIYF
TRBD2	TRBV3-1	TRBJ2-1	.	TGTGCCAGCAGCCCACTAGCGGGAGGGACGTACAATGAGCAGTTCTTC	CASSPLAGGTYNEQFF
TRBD2	TRBV9	TRBJ2-2	.	TGTGCCAGCAGCCCTCGACTAGGCGGGAGTTCCGGGGAGCTGTTTTTT	CASSPRLGGSSGELFF
TRBD2	TRBV10-3	TRBJ2-5	.	TGTGCCATCAGTGAAGGTGCGGGAGGGCCTTCGGTAGAGACCCAGTACTTC	CAISEGAGGPSVETQYF
.	TRBV25-1	TRBJ1-2	.	TGTGCCAGCAGTGATGAATGGGGAAGTAGATATGGCTACACCTTC	CASSDEWGSRYGYTF
.	TRBV20-1	TRBJ2-1	.	TGCAGTGCTATCAGCTCAAGGGCGGTTGGGAATGAGCAGTTCTTC	CSAISSRAVGNEQFF
.	TRBV6-5	TRBJ1-4	.	TGTGCCAGCAGTCGGACAGTCACTAATGAAAAACTGTTTTTT	CASSRTVTNEKLFF
.	TRBV29-1	TRBJ1-4	.	TGCAGCGTTTCCGGGCAGGTTAATGAGAAACTGTTTTTT	CSVSGQVNEKLFF